The rows below give T cell receptor beta chains drawn from one sample of a study of Ad26.COV2.S vaccination and SARS-CoV-2 variants. TCRdb keeps only in-frame clones here, not all; method: immunoSEQ multiplex PCR. Altogether about 350,000 clones are present, about 85% being singletons, with the ten largest covering 6.4%. The specimen was peripheral blood, collected in a trial of Ad26.COV2.S vaccine versus placebo. These receptors were collected from a person aged 18 to 59 who received the Ad26.COV2.S COVID-19 vaccine or a placebo. Both conserved end residues are part of each CDR3. A D gene is named only where the DNA matches it firmly.

V gene,D gene,J gene,CDR3 protein
TRBV7-3,.,TRBJ2-1,CASSLTGDIDEQFF
TRBV14,.,TRBJ1-2,CASSLSGGRYGYTF
TRBV4-2,.,TRBJ1-6,CASSQEEGRNYNSPLHF
TRBV4-2,.,TRBJ2-4,CASSQEEFGTTGNIQYF
TRBV13,TRBD1,TRBJ1-6,CASSLTGVGSPLHF
TRBV4-2,TRBD2,TRBJ2-1,CASSQGSGGPVEQFF
TRBV11-2,.,TRBJ2-7,CASSLYFGGSYEQYF
TRBV27,.,TRBJ2-3,CASSPILVSDTQYF
TRBV5-1,.,TRBJ1-6,CASSLGATGNSPLHF
TRBV5-1,TRBD1,TRBJ2-5,CASSPGQGLETQYF
TRBV11-1,TRBD1,TRBJ1-5,CASSLQGAQPQHF
TRBV6-1,.,TRBJ2-7,CASSEGFVGYEQYF
TRBV6-4,TRBD1,TRBJ2-3,CASSESTGGGTDTQYF
TRBV11-2,.,TRBJ1-3,CASSSELRGVSGNTIYF
TRBV5-1,TRBD1,TRBJ2-5,CASGQGARETQYF
TRBV5-1,.,TRBJ1-4,CASSLGTANEKLFF